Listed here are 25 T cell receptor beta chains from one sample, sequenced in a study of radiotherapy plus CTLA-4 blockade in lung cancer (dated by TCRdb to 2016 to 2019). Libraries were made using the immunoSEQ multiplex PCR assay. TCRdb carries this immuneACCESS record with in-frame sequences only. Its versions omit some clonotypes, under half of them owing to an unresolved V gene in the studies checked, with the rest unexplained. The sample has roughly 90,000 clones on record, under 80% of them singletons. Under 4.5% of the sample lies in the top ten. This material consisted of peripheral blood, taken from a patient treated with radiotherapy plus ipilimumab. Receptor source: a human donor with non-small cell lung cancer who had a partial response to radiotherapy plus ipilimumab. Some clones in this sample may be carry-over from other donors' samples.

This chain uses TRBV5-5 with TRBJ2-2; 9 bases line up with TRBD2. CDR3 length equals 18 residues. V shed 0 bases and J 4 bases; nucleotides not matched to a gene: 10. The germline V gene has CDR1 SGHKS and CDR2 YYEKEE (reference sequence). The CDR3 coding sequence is TGTGCCAGCAGCTTGGGTCTGGCGGGAGGGCCTGGCACCGGGGAGCTGTTTTTT. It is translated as CASSLGLAGGPGTGELFF.

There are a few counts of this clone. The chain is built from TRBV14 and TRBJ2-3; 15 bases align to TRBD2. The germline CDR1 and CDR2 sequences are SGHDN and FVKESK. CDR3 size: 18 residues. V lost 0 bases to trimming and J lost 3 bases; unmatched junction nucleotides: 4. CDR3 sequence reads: CASSQDRTSGGATDTQYF. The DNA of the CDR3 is TGTGCCAGCAGCCAAGATCGGACTAGCGGGGGGGCGACAGATACGCAGTATTTT. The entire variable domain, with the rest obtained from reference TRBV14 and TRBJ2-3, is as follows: EAGVTQFPSHSVIEKGQTVTLRCDPISGHDNLYWYRRVMGKEIKFLLHFVKESKQDESGMPNNRFLAERTGGTYSTLKVQPAELEDSGVYFCASSQDRTSGGATDTQYFGPGTRLTVL.

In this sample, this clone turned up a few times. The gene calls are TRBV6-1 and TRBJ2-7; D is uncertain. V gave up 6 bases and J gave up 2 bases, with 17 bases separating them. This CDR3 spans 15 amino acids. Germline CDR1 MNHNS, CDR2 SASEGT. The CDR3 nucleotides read TGTGCCAGCAGCAGACGCCAAGTAGCTACCTACGAGCAGTACTTC. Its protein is CASSRRQVATYEQYF.

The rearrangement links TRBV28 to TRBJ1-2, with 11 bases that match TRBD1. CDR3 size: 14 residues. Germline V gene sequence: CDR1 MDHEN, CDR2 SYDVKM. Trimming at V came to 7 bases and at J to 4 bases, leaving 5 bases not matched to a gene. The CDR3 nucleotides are TGTGCCAGCATCCCGGGGACAGGGGGCTATGGCTACACCTTC. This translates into CASIPGTGGYGYTF.

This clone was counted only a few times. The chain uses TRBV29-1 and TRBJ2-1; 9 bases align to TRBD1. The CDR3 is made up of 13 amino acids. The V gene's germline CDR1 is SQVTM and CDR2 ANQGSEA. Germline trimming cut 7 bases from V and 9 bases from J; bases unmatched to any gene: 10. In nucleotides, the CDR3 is TGCAGCGGGGAGACAGGGGGTCGGAGTGAGCAGTTCTTC. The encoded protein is CSGETGGRSEQFF.

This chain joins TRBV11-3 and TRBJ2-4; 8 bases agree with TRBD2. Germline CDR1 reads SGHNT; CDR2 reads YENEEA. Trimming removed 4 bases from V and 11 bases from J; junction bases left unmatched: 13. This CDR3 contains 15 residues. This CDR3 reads CASSSQGYGRGFQYF. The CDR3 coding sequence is TGTGCCAGCAGCTCACAGGGTTACGGGAGGGGTTTTCAGTACTTC.

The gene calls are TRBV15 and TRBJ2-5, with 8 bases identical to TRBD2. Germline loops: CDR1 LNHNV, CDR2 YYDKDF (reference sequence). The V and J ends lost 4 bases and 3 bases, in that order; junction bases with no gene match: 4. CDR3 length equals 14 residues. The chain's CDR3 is CATSIGLAKETQYF. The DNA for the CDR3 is TGTGCCACCAGCATCGGACTAGCCAAAGAGACCCAGTACTTC.

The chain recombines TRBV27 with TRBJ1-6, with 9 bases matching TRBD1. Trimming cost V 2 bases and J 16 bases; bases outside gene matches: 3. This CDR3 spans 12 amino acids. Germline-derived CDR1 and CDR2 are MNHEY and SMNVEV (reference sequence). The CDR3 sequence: CASSLRQGGLHF. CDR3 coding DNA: TGTGCCAGCAGTTTACGACAGGGGGGGCTCCACTTT.

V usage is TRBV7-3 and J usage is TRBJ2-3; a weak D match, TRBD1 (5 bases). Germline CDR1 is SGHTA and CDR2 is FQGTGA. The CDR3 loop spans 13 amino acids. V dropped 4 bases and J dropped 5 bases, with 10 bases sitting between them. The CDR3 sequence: CASSSGSGDTQYF. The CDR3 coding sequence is TGTGCCAGCAGCTCAGGGTCCGGAGATACGCAGTATTTT.

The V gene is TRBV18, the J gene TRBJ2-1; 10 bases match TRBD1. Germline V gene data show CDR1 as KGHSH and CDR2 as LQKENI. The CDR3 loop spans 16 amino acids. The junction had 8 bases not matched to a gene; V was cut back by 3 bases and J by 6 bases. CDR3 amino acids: CASSPLRTGGFNEQFF. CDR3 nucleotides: TGTGCCAGCTCACCTCTACGGACAGGGGGTTTCAATGAGCAGTTCTTC.

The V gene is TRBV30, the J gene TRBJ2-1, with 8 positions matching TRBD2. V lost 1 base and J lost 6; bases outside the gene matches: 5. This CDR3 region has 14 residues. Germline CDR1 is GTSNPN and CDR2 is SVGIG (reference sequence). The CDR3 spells CAWSGLAIPNEQFF. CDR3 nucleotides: TGTGCCTGGAGTGGACTAGCGATCCCCAATGAGCAGTTCTTC.

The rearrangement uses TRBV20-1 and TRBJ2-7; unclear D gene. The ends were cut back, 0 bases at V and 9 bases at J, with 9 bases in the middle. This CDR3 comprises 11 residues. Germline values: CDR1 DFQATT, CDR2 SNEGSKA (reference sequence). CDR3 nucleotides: TGCAGTGCTAGAGATGATCTTAGGCAGTACTTC. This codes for CSARDDLRQYF.

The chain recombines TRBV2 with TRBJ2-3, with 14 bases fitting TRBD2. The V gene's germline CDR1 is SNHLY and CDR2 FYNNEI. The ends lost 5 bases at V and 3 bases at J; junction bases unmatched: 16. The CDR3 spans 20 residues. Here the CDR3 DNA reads TGTGCCAGCAGTACCTCCGGGACTAGCGGGAGCCTATTAAGGACAGATACGCAGTATTTT. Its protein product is CASSTSGTSGSLLRTDTQYF.

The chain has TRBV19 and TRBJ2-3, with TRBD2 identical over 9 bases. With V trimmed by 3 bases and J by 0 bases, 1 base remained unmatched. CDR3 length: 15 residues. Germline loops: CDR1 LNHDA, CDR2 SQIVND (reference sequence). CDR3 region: CASSMRGGSTDTQYF. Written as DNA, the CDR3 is TGTGCCAGTAGTATGCGGGGGGGTAGCACAGATACGCAGTATTTT.

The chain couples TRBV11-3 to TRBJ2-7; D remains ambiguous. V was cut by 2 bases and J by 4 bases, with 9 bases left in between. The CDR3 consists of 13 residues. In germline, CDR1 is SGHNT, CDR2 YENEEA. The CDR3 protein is CASSLFTEYEQYF. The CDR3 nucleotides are TGTGCCAGCAGCTTATTCACAGAATACGAGCAGTACTTC.

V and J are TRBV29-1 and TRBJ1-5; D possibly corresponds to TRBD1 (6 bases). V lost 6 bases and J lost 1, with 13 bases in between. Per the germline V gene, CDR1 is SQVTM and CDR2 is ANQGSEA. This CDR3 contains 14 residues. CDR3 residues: CSVKQGYSNQPQHF. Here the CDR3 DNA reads TGCAGCGTAAAACAGGGATACAGCAATCAGCCCCAGCATTTT.

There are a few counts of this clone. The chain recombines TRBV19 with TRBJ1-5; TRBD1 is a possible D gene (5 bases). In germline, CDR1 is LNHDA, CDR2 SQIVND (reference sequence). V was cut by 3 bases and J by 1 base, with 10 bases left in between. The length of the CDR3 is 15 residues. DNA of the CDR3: TGTGCCAGTAGTATCGGCGGGGGAAGCAATCAGCCCCAGCATTTT. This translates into CASSIGGGSNQPQHF.

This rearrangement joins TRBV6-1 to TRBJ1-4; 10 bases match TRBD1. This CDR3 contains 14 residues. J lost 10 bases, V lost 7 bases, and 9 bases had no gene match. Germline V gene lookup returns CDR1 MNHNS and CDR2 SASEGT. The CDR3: CASNPGTGAGKLFF. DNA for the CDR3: TGTGCCAGCAACCCCGGGACAGGGGCTGGAAAACTGTTTTTT.

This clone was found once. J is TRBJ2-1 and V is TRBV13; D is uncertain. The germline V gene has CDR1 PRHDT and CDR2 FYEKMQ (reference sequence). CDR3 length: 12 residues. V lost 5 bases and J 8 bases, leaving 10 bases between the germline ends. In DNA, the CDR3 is TGTGCCAGCAGCCGACTCTGGGATGAGCAGTTCTTC. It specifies CASSRLWDEQFF.

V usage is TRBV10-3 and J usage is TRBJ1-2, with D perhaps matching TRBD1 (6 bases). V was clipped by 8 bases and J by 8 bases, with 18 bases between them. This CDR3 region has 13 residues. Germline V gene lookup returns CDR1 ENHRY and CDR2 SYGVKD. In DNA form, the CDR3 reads TGTGCCATCCCCCATTCGATACAGGGAGGCTACACCTTC. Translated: CAIPHSIQGGYTF.

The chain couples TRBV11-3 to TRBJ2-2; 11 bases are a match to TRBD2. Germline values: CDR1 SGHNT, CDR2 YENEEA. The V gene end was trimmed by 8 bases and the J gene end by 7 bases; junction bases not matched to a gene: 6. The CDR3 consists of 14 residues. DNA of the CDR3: TGTGCCAGCTCCCTAGCGGGGGGCCGCGGGGAGCTGTTTTTT. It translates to CASSLAGGRGELFF.

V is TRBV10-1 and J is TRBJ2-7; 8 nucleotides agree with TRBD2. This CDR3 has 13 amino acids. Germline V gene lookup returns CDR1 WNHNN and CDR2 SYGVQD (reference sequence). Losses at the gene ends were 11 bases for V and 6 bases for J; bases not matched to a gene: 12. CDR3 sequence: CAAEREGLSEQYF. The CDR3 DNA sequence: TGCGCCGCGGAACGGGAGGGCCTTTCCGAGCAGTACTTC.

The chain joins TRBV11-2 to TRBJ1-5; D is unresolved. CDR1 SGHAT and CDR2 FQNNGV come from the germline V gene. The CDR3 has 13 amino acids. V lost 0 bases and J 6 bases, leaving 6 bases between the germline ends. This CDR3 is CASSLDIFQPQHF. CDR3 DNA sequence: TGTGCCAGCAGCTTAGATATCTTTCAGCCCCAGCATTTT.

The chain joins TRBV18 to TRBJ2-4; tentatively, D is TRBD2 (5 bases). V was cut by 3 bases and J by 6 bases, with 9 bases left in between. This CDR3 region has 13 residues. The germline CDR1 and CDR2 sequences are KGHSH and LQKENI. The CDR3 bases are TGTGCCAGCTCACCGAGTGGGAGAAACATTCAGTACTTC. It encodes CASSPSGRNIQYF.

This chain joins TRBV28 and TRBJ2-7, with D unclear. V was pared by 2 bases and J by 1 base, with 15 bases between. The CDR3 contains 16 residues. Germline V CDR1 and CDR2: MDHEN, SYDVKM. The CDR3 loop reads CASSLQFKKRSYEQYF. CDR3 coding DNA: TGTGCCAGCAGTTTACAATTTAAAAAGAGGTCCTACGAGCAGTACTTC.